This T cell receptor beta chain emerged from a study of blood T cells in healthy people across ages. A second PCR, run for roughly 7 to 11 cycles, used a sample-barcoded 5' primer plus a J-beta primer mix. TCRdb recomputed calls from the 5' RACE reads with MiXCR, one row per CDR3 protein. The sample has 980,000 or so distinct CDR3 sequences, roughly 52% seen once. Trimming removed 4 bases from V and 2 bases from J, with 15 bases in between. This CDR3 is built from 15 residues. Germline V gene data show CDR1 as SGHKS and CDR2 as YYEKEE (reference sequence). The chain combines TRBV5-5 with TRBJ1-1; D gene uncertain. Input material: blood. This TCR came from a man aged 25 to 45 in good health. The CDR3 spells CASSPHLTGNTEAFF. CDR3 nucleotide sequence: TGTGCCAGCAGCCCTCATCTGACGGGAAACACTGAAGCTTTCTTT.